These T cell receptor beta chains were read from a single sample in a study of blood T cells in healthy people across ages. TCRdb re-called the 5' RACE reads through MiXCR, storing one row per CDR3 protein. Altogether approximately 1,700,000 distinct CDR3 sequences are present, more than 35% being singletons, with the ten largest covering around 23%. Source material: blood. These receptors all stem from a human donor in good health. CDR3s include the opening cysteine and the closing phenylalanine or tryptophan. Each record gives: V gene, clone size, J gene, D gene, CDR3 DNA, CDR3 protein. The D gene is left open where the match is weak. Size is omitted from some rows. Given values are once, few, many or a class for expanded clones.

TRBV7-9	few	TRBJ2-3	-	TGTGCCAGCAGCCGGCCGAGACAAACAGATACGCAGTATTTT	CASSRPRQTDTQYF
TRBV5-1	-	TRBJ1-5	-	TGCGCCAGCAGCCTGACGGGCGCCCCGGGGAGCAATCAGCCCCAGCATTTT	CASSLTGAPGSNQPQHF
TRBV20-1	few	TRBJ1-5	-	TGCAGTGCAAGTCCTCAGGCTTGGGGGAATCAGCCCCAGCATTTT	CSASPQAWGNQPQHF
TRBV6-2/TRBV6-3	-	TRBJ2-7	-	TGTGCCAGCTCTTATGACAGAGCCTACGAGCAGTACTTC	CASSYDRAYEQYF
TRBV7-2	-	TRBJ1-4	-	TGTGCCAGCAGCCCGCAGGCGAGCGCAACTAATGAAAAACTGTTTTTT	CASSPQASATNEKLFF
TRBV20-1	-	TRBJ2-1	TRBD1	TGCAGTGCTGAACCGGGACAGGGGGACAATGAGCAGTTCTTC	CSAEPGQGDNEQFF
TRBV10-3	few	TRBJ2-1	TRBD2	TGTGCCATCAGTGAATCTTATGCGGGGGGCCAGGACAATGAGCAGTTCTTC	CAISESYAGGQDNEQFF
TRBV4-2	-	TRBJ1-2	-	TGTGCCAGCAGCCAAGAAACCAGGGTTGCTGGCTACACCTTC	CASSQETRVAGYTF
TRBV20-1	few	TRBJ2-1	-	TGCAGTGCTAGACCCCTAGGCTACAATGAGCAGTTCTTC	CSARPLGYNEQFF
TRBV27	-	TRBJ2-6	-	TGTGCCAGCACTCCGGGACACTCTTCTGGGGCCAACGTCCTGACTTTC	CASTPGHSSGANVLTF
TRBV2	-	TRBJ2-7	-	TGTGCCAGCAATCCTGACGCTATATCAGGGTCCTACAATGAGCAGTACTTC	CASNPDAISGSYNEQYF
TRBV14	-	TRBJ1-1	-	TGTGCCAGCAGCCAAGCCGGCCGAATCGCTGGGCTCTATGAAGCTTTCTTT	CASSQAGRIAGLYEAFF
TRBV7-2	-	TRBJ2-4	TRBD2	TGTGCCAGCAGCCCGTCGGTGGACAGCGGGAGAGGGGAGCAGTACTTC	CASSPSVDSGRGEQYF